The 19 T cell receptor beta chains presented below share a single source sample, sequenced in a study of cytomegalovirus exposure and HLA in healthy donors. The PCR used 60 Vbeta and 13 Jbeta primers. Sequencing used immunoSEQ multiplex PCR; TCRdb keeps in-frame clones, though not all of them. There are about 170,000 clones in the sample; about three quarters occur only once, and 0.7% to 0.8% lies in the top ten. The sequenced sample was PBMCs. The receptors here all came from a female donor in good health and CMV-seronegative.

The chain has TRBV30 and TRBJ1-4; D is possibly TRBD1 (5 bases). Germline loops: CDR1 GTSNPN, CDR2 SVGIG (reference sequence). The CDR3 length is 13 residues. Deletions cut 5 bases from V and 2 bases from J, with 9 bases between. CDR3 coding DNA: TGTGCCTGGGTAGCAGGGACTAATGAAAAACTGTTTTTT. Translated: CAWVAGTNEKLFF.

There are a few counts of this clone. The genes are TRBV18 and TRBJ2-7; a possible D gene is TRBD2 (5 bases). Germline assignment: CDR1 KGHSH and CDR2 LQKENI. V lost 6 bases and J lost 5, with 20 bases in between. The CDR3 has 15 amino acids. CDR3 in amino acids: CASSPRTPLGDEQYF. In nucleotides, the CDR3 is TGTGCCAGCTCCCCCCGGACCCCGCTCGGGGACGAGCAGTACTTC.

This rearrangement joins TRBV7-2 to TRBJ2-5, with TRBD2 matching over 8 bases. The CDR3 sequence is 13 residues long. V was clipped by 4 bases and J by 7 bases; unmatched bases: 5. CDR1 and CDR2 from the germline V gene are SGHTA and FQGNSA. This CDR3 is CASSSSGRRTQYF. Here the CDR3 DNA reads TGTGCCAGCAGCTCTAGCGGGCGGAGGACCCAGTACTTC.

The V gene is TRBV5-1, the J gene TRBJ1-4, with D possibly being TRBD1 (5 bases). Between the trimmed V and J ends, which lost 1 base and 0 bases, there was a span of 7 bases. Per the germline V gene, CDR1 is SGHRS and CDR2 is YFSETQ. The CDR3 spans 15 residues. CDR3 DNA sequence: TGCGCCAGCAGCTTGCTCAGGGCAACTAATGAAAAACTGTTTTTT. Its translation is CASSLLRATNEKLFF. The full variable domain, in which reference TRBV5-1 and TRBJ1-4 provide the parts outside the CDR3, is KAGVTQTPRYLIKTRGQQVTLSCSPISGHRSVSWYQQTPGQGLQFLFEYFSETQRNKGNFPGRFSGRQFSNSRSEMNVSTLELGDSALYLCASSLLRATNEKLFFGSGTQLSVL.

The chain uses TRBV2 and TRBJ1-3; unclear D gene. CDR1 is SNHLY, CDR2 FYNNEI, per germline. The CDR3 covers 15 residues. Trimming pared 8 bases from V and 1 base from J, leaving 15 bases between. The CDR3 nucleotides are TGTGCCAGCGGTCTGGTCGGTGCGTCTGGAAACACCATATATTTT. It codes for CASGLVGASGNTIYF.

On this clone itself: A read error may account for a junction end that differs from germline. This chain uses TRBV5-4 with TRBJ1-6; D is possibly TRBD1 (5 bases). CDR1 and CDR2 from the germline V gene are SGHNT and YYREEE (reference sequence). This CDR3 contains 15 residues. The CDR3 loop reads CASSGARDYNSPFHF. CDR3 coding DNA: TGTGCCAGCAGCGGAGCCCGGGACTATAATTCACCCTTCCACTTT.

The chain uses TRBV19 and TRBJ1-2; 7 positions agree with TRBD1. CDR1 and CDR2 from the germline V gene are LNHDA and SQIVND (reference sequence). The CDR3 runs 18 residues. The ends lost 4 bases at V and 0 bases at J; junction bases unmatched: 14. CDR3 sequence: CASSTISGTALANYGYTF. The DNA of the CDR3 is TGTGCCAGTAGTACCATATCCGGGACAGCGTTAGCTAACTATGGCTACACCTTC. The whole variable domain, remainder taken from reference TRBV19 and TRBJ1-2, is DGGITQSPKYLFRKEGQNVTLSCEQNLNHDAMYWYRQDPGQGLRLIYYSQIVNDFQKGDIAEGYSVSREKKESFPLTVTSAQKNPTAFYLCASSTISGTALANYGYTFGSGTRLTVV.

This chain uses TRBV7-9 with TRBJ1-6; 7 bases align to TRBD1. The trim removed 4 bases at V and 10 bases at J, leaving 7 bases unmatched. Germline V gene sequence: CDR1 SEHNR, CDR2 FQNEAQ (reference sequence). The CDR3 is made up of 14 amino acids. The CDR3 spells CASSSRTGGSPLHF. As DNA, the CDR3 is TGTGCCAGCAGCTCAAGGACAGGAGGCTCACCCCTCCACTTT.

Only a few counts were recorded for this clone. A read error may account for a junction end that differs from germline. The chain has TRBV9 and TRBJ1-1; TRBD1 matches at 9 bases. Germline assignment: CDR1 SGDLS and CDR2 YYNGEE. This CDR3 contains 12 residues. The CDR3 loop is CASSIRQGGISF. The CDR3 nucleotides read TGTGCCAGCAGCATCCGACAGGGGGGAATATCTTTT.

Comment on this clone: Its ends do not fully match the called genes, so a read error is possible. The chain is built from TRBV6-5 and TRBJ2-4; TRBD2 is a possible D gene (7 bases). This CDR3 is built from 15 residues. Looked up from germline, CDR1 is MNHEY and CDR2 is SVGAGI. CDR3 nucleotide sequence: TGTGCCAGCAGTTACGGGGGGGGGCTCAAAAACAGTCAGTACTTC. Its translation: CASSYGGGLKNSQYF.

Only one count was recorded for this clone. The V gene is TRBV7-2, the J gene TRBJ2-7; 8 nucleotides match TRBD2. V dropped 7 bases and J dropped 4; count of bases not matched to a gene: 12. Germline V gene lookup returns CDR1 SGHTA and CDR2 FQGNSA. CDR3 length equals 15 residues. CDR3 DNA: TGTGCCAGCACCGAATCCGGGACTAGACCTTACGAGCAGTACTTC. It codes for CASTESGTRPYEQYF.

This clone was counted only a few times. The chain combines TRBV7-9 with TRBJ2-5; perhaps TRBD2 as D (5 bases). V was cut by 1 base and J by 11 bases, with 11 bases left in between. The CDR3 is made up of 12 amino acids. The germline CDR1 and CDR2 sequences are SEHNR and FQNEAQ (reference sequence). In nucleotides, the CDR3 is TGTGCCAGCAGCTTAGTGGGGAGTGAGCAGTACTTC. This sequence encodes CASSLVGSEQYF.

The gene calls are TRBV7-9 and TRBJ2-5; 8 nucleotides match TRBD2. Germline CDR1 and CDR2: SEHNR and FQNEAQ (reference sequence). The CDR3 is made up of 13 amino acids. J lost 3 bases, V lost 3 bases, and 0 bases had no gene match. This CDR3 reads CASSFGGEETQYF. The CDR3, as DNA: TGTGCCAGCAGCTTCGGGGGGGAAGAGACCCAGTACTTC.

This sequence joins TRBV25-1 and TRBJ2-5, with 7 bases matching TRBD2. The ends lost 9 bases at V and 4 bases at J; junction bases unmatched: 11. Looked up from germline, CDR1 is MGHDK and CDR2 is SYGVNS. CDR3 size: 14 residues. CDR3 sequence (DNA): TGTGCCAGGGGGGGGACGGAGGCCCCAGAGACCCAGTACTTC. It is translated as CARGGTEAPETQYF.

This chain connects TRBV30 to TRBJ2-7; D is possibly TRBD2 (5 bases). Germline V gene lookup returns CDR1 GTSNPN and CDR2 SVGIG (reference sequence). The CDR3 has 12 amino acids. Trimming stripped 5 bases from V and 2 bases from J, with 10 bases between. The CDR3 DNA sequence: TGTGCCTGGGGTATCGGGACCTACGAGCAGTACTTC. As protein: CAWGIGTYEQYF.

The genes are TRBV6-1 and TRBJ1-2; 8 nucleotides align to TRBD1. J gave up 13 bases and V 9 bases, and 13 bases lay outside the gene matches. The CDR3 is made up of 12 amino acids. From germline, CDR1 is MNHNS and CDR2 SASEGT. The CDR3 DNA reads as TGTGCCAGTGACTTGGACAGGGCATTTTGCACCTTC. This gives the protein CASDLDRAFCTF.

In DNA form, the CDR3 reads TGTGCCTCCGGCGTGACAGGGGGTAAGGGTGAAGCTTTCTTT. It encodes CASGVTGGKGEAFF. The gene calls are TRBV28 and TRBJ1-1; 9 bases are a match to TRBD1. CDR1 is MDHEN and CDR2 is SYDVKM in the germline V gene. CDR3 length: 14 amino acids. The J segment lost 7 bases and the V segment lost 11 bases, leaving 14 bases of the junction unmatched.

V gene TRBV2 combines with J gene TRBJ2-3, with a possible D match to TRBD1 (5 bases). V shed 7 bases and J shed 3 bases, with 20 bases lying between them. Germline lookup yields CDR1 SNHLY and CDR2 FYNNEI. The CDR3 is made up of 16 amino acids. CDR3: CASIKSETDSTDTQYF. The DNA of the CDR3 is TGTGCCAGCATAAAATCGGAGACAGACTCAACAGATACGCAGTATTTT.

This sequence joins TRBV10-3 and TRBJ2-3; possible D gene TRBD1, 6 bases. V lost 7 bases to trimming and J lost 6 bases, with 17 bases between them. Germline V CDR1 and CDR2: ENHRY, SYGVKD. This CDR3 is built from 14 residues. The CDR3 region has the DNA TGTGCCATCAAACAGGGCCCAAGGTGGGATACGCAGTATTTT. This codes for CAIKQGPRWDTQYF.